This section outlines one T cell receptor beta chain sequence together with its context. Some clones are missing from TCRdb's copy, which holds only in-frame ones; the method was immunoSEQ multiplex PCR. The profile shows 40,000 to 45,000 clones, less than 85% of them singletons. The sample is drawn from a study of memory CD4+ T cells and cytomegalovirus serostatus. The CDR3 is 14 amino acids. Looked up from germline, CDR1 is SGHRS and CDR2 is YFSETQ. The V end was cut by 0 bases, the J end by 8 bases, with 12 bases between. The sort gate was single viable CD3+CD4+CD8-CD45RO+ cells for memory CD4+ T cells. CMV serostatus came from serum IgG against pp150, pp28, p38, p52. CD4+ T cells were isolated by positive magnetic selection.

The rearrangement joins TRBV5-1 to TRBJ2-1; either TRBD1 or TRBD2 may supply D (7 bases each). The sequenced sample was memory CD4+ T cells from blood. This receptor was obtained from an adult in good health and CMV-seronegative. CDR3 sequence: CASSLVAGGDEQFF. The CDR3 nucleotides are TGCGCCAGCAGCTTGGTTGCAGGGGGGGATGAGCAGTTCTTC.